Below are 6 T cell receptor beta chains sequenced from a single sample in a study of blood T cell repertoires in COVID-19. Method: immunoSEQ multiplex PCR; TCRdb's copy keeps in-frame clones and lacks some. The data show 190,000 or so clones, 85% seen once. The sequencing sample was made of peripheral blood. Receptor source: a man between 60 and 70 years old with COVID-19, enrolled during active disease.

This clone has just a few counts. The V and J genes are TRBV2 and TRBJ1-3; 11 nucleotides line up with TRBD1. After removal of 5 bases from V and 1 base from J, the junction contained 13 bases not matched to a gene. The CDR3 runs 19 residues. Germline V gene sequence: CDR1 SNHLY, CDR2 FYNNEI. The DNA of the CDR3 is TGTGCCAGCAGTTGGGACAGGGGGGGCCTGCGAAGGTCTGGAAACACCATATATTTT. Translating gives CASSWDRGGLRRSGNTIYF.

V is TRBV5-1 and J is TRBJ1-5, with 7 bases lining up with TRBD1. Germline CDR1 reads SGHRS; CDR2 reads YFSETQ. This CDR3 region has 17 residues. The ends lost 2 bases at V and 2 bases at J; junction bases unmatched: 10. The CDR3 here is CASSLRSRGPGNQPQHF. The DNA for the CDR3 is TGCGCCAGCAGCTTAAGATCGAGGGGGCCTGGCAATCAGCCCCAGCATTTT.

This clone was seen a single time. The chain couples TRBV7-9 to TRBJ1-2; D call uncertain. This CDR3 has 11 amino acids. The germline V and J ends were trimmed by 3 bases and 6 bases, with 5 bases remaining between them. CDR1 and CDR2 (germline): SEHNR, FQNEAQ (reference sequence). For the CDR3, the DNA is TGTGCCAGCAGCTTCTCGGATGGCTACACCTTC. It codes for CASSFSDGYTF.

The CDR3 here is CSASRRGNEQFF. The CDR3 nucleotides read TGCAGTGCTAGTCGGCGGGGCAATGAGCAGTTCTTC. This chain connects TRBV20-1 to TRBJ2-1, with TRBD2 as a possible D gene (6 bases). Trimming cost V 3 bases and J 6 bases, with 9 bases left between them. CDR3 size: 12 residues. Germline CDR1 reads DFQATT; CDR2 reads SNEGSKA (reference sequence).

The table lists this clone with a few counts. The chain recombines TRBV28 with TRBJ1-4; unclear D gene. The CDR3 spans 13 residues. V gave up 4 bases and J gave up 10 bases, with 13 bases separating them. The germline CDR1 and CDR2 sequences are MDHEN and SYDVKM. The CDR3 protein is CASSSSSRGKLFF. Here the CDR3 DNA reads TGTGCCAGCAGTTCCTCAAGCCGAGGAAAACTGTTTTTT. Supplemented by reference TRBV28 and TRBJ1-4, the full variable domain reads DVKVTQSSRYLVKRTGEKVFLECVQDMDHENMFWYRQDPGLGLRLIYFSYDVKMKEKGDIPEGYSVSREKKERFSLILESASTNQTSMYLCASSSSSRGKLFFGSGTQLSVL.

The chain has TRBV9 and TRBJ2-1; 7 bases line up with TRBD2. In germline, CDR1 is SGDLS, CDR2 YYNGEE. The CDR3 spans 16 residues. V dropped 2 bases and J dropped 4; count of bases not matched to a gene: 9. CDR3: CASSVLSGTGYNEQFF. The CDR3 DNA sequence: TGTGCCAGCAGCGTTCTCAGCGGGACGGGGTACAATGAGCAGTTCTTC. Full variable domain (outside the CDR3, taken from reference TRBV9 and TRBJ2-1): DSGVTQTPKHLITATGQRVTLRCSPRSGDLSVYWYQQSLDQGLQFLIQYYNGEERAKGNILERFSAQQFPDLHSELNLSSLELGDSALYFCASSVLSGTGYNEQFFGPGTRLTVL.